Sequencing of this TCR beta chain was carried out in a study of early T cells in non-severe SARS-CoV-2 infection. MiXCR was run by TCRdb on the 5' RACE reads, yielding one entry per CDR3 protein. The sample shows fewer than 50,000 distinct CDR3 sequences, about 12% of them seen only once. Per germline, CDR1 SGHVS and CDR2 FQNEAQ. CDR3 length: 16 residues. Trimming took 0 bases from V and 4 from J; bases not matched to a gene: 6. The rearrangement uses TRBV7-8 and TRBJ1-3, with 7 nucleotides matching TRBD1. The clonotype was recovered from an adult who was a healthcare worker with PCR-confirmed SARS-CoV-2 infection or an uninfected control (not recorded which). Sequenced input: whole blood. The CDR3 is CASSLAQRGHGNTIYF. The CDR3 nucleotides are TGTGCCAGCAGCTTAGCGCAAAGGGGGCACGGAAACACCATATATTTT.